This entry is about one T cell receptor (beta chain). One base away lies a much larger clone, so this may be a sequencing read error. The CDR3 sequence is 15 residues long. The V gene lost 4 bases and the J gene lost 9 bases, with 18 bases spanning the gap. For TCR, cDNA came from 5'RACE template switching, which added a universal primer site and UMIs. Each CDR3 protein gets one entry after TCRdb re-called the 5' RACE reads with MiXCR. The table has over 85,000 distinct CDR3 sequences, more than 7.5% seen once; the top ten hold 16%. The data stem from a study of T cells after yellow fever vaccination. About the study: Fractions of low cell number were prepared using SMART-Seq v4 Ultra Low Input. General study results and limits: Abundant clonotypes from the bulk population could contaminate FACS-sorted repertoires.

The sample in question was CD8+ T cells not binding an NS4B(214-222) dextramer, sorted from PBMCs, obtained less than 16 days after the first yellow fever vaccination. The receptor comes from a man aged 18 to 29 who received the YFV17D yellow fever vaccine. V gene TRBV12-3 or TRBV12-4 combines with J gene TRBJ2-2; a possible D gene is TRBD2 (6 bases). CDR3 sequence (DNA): TGTGCCAGCAGTTCCTCGGAGGGGTATACCAGGGAGCTGTTTTTT. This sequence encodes CASSSSEGYTRELFF.